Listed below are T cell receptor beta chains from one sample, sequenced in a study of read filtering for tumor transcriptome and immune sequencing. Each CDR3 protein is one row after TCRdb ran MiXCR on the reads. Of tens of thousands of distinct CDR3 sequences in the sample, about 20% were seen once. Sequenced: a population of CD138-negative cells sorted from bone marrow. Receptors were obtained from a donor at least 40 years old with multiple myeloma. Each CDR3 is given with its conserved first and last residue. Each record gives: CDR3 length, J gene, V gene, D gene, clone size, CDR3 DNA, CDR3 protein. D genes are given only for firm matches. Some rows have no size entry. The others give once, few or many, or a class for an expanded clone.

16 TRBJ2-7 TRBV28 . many TGTGCCAGCAGTCCCTTTTCAGGGGCCCGCTCCTACGAGCAGTACTTC CASSPFSGARSYEQYF
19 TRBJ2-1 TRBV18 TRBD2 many TGTGCCAGCTCACCAACGACTAGCGGGAGGACGAGCTCCTACAATGAGCAGTTCTTC CASSPTTSGRTSSYNEQFF
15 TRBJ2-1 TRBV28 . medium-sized TGTGCCAGCAGTTTACCGGGAAATGGAGACAATGAGCAGTTCTTC CASSLPGNGDNEQFF
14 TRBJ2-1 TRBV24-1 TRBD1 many TGTGCCACCAGTGTGGCAGGGGGCTACAATGAGCAGTTCTTC CATSVAGGYNEQFF
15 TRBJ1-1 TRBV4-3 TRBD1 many TGCGCCAGCAGCCAAGAGGCAGGGGGGGATTTTGAAGCTTTCTTT CASSQEAGGDFEAFF
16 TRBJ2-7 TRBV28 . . TGTGCCAGCAGTTTAACAGGGGGAGGGGGCACGCACGAGCAGTACTTC CASSLTGGGGTHEQYF
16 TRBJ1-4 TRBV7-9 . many TGTGCCAGCAGCCTGTTCGGGGGCGCAACTGATGAAAAACTGTTTTTT CASSLFGGATDEKLFF
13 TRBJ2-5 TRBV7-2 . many TGTGCCAGCAGCTTAGGAAGCGATAAGACCCAGTACTTC CASSLGSDKTQYF
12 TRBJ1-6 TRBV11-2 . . TGTGCCAGCAGCTTAGAGCCGGGGCCCCTCCACTTT CASSLEPGPLHF
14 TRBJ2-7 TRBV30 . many TGTGCCTGGAACCGGGACGGAAAAGGGTACGAGCAGTACTTC CAWNRDGKGYEQYF
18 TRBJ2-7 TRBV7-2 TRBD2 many TGTGCCAGCAGCTCCCCAATGCGGGGGACTAGCGTGGACTACGAGCAGTACTTC CASSSPMRGTSVDYEQYF
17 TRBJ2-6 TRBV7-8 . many TGTGCCAGCAGCCCCGCTTCCGCTATAGCTGGGGCCAACGTCCTGACTTTC CASSPASAIAGANVLTF
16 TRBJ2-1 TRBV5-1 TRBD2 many TGCGCCAGCAGCCCTATCCCGGGACTAGCGGACAATGAGCAGTTCTTC CASSPIPGLADNEQFF
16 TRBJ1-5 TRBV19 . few TGTGCCAGTAGTGGGGACGGATCTTTGGTCAATCAGCCCCAGCATTTT CASSGDGSLVNQPQHF
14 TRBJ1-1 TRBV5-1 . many TGCGCCAGCAGCTTGGGGCAGGGGAGAACTGAAGCTTTCTTT CASSLGQGRTEAFF
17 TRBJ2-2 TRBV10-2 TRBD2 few TGCGCCACCACATTCCCCGGATCCGGGGAGGGCACCGGGGAGCTGTTTTTT CATTFPGSGEGTGELFF
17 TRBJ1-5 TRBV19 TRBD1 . TGTGCCACCCAGTGGGGACAGGGCTTCTCTGGCAATCAGCCCCAGCATTTT CATQWGQGFSGNQPQHF
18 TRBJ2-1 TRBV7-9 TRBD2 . TGTGCCAGCAGCTCGGGGACTAGCGGGCTGCGCTCCTACAATGAGCAGTTCTTC CASSSGTSGLRSYNEQFF
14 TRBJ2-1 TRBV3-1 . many TGTGCCAGCAGCCGCCTAGAATCCTACAATGAGCAGTTCTTC CASSRLESYNEQFF
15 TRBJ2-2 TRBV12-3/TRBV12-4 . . TGTGCCAGCACCCCCCCCCGGGTGAACACCGGGGAGCTGTTTTTT CASTPPRVNTGELFF
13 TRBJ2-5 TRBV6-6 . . TGTGCCAGCAGTTATCGGGAAAGAGAGAACCAGTACTTC CASSYRERENQYF
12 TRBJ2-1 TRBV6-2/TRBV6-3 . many TGTGCCAGCAGTTATTTCGGTAGTGAGCAGTTCTTC CASSYFGSEQFF
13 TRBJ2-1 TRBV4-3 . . TGCGCCAGCAGCCAAGTATTGAACAATGAGCAGTTCTTC CASSQVLNNEQFF
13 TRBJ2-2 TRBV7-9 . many TGTGCCAGCAGCTTAGATAGCGCCGGGGAGCTGTTTTTT CASSLDSAGELFF
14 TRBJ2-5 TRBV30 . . TGTGCCTGGAGGCAGGGTTGGCGTCAAGAGACCCAGTACTTC CAWRQGWRQETQYF
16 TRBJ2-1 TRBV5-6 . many TGTGCCAGCAGCTTTCTAAGCGAGAGCTCCTACAATGAGCAGTTCTTC CASSFLSESSYNEQFF
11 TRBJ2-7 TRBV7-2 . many TGTGCCAGCAGCTTAGTGGGGAAGGAGTACTTC CASSLVGKEYF
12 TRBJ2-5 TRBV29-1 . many TGCAGCGTTGAATGGGGAAAAGAGACCCAGTACTTC CSVEWGKETQYF
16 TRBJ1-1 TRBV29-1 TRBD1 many TGCAGCGTCCGCGGGACAGGGGCTATAATGAACACTGAAGCTTTCTTT CSVRGTGAIMNTEAFF
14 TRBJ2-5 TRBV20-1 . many TGCAGTGCTACTTGGGCCCGAGATCGAGAGACCCAGTACTTC CSATWARDRETQYF
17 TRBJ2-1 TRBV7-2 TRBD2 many TGTGCCAGCAGCCACCCCCGCCAGCGGGAGCTTCTAAATGAGCAGTTCTTC CASSHPRQRELLNEQFF
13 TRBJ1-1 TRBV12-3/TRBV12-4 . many TGTGCCAGCAGTACTACAGGGAACACTGAAGCTTTCTTT CASSTTGNTEAFF
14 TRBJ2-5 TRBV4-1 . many TGCGCCAGCAGCCAAGATCATACCCCGGGGACCCAGTACTTC CASSQDHTPGTQYF
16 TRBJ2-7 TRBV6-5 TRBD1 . TGTGCCAGCAGTTACTCTACCGGGACAGGGGGCAAAGAGCAGTACTTT CASSYSTGTGGKEQYF
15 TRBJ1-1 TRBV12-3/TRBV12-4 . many TGTGCCAGCAGTTTAGGTCGGGGGGCCGCTGCGAGCGCTTTCTTT CASSLGRGAAASAFF
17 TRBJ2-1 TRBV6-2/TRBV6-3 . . TGTGCCAGCAGTTACCCCCCGGCAGGTCCCCCCTACAATGAGCAGTTCTTC CASSYPPAGPPYNEQFF
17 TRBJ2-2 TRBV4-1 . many TGCGCCAGCAGCCCGCTTTTTGTGTTGTCAGTGGCCGGGGAGCTGTTTTTT CASSPLFVLSVAGELFF
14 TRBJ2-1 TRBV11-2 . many TGTGCCAGCAGCTTAACCATTTGGTCCAATGAGCAGTTCTTC CASSLTIWSNEQFF
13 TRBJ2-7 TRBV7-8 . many TGTGCCAGCAGCTTGGAATTACCTGACGAGCAGTACTTC CASSLELPDEQYF
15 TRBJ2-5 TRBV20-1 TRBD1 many TGCAGTGTCAAAGACTTACAGGGGGCAAGAGAGACCCAGTACTTC CSVKDLQGARETQYF
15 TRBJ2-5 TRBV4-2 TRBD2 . TGTGTCAGCAGCCTAGTAGCGGGTGAACAAGAGACCCAGTACTTC CVSSLVAGEQETQYF
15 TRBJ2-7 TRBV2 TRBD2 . TGTGCCGGCAATGGTGAAGCGGGAGGGCCCCACGAGCAGTACTTC CAGNGEAGGPHEQYF
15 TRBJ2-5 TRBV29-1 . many TGCAGCGTTGAATGGCGCGGGCCAGACCAAGAGACCCAGTACTTC CSVEWRGPDQETQYF
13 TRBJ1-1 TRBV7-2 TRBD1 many TGTGCCAGCAGAATACAGGGGGACACTGAAGCTTTCTTT CASRIQGDTEAFF
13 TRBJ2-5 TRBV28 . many TGTGCCAGCAAGACAGGCCCCGCAGAGACCCAGTACTTC CASKTGPAETQYF
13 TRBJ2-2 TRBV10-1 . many TGCGCCAGCAGTCTGGGGAACACCGGGGAGCTGTTTTTT CASSLGNTGELFF
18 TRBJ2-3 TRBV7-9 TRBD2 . TGTGCCAGCAGCTTAGCGAGGCTCAGCGGGAGGGCCCCAGATACGCAGTATTTT CASSLARLSGRAPDTQYF